Below are 31 T cell receptor beta chains sequenced from a single sample in a study of blood T cell repertoires in COVID-19. The repertoire was sequenced with immunoSEQ multiplex PCR; TCRdb's copy has only in-frame clones and lacks some. The sample consists of about 140,000 clones, over 75% of them appearing once. The sample was peripheral blood. Every receptor here comes from a man aged 65 to 85 with acute or convalescent COVID-19.

This clone occurred once. This rearrangement joins TRBV28 to TRBJ2-1, with 7 positions matching TRBD2. With V trimmed by 3 bases and J by 6 bases, 2 bases remained unmatched. CDR3 length: 13 residues. Germline values: CDR1 MDHEN, CDR2 SYDVKM. Here the CDR3 DNA reads TGTGCCAGCAGTTTCGGGACTACCAATGAGCAGTTCTTC. Protein: CASSFGTTNEQFF. Using reference TRBV28 and TRBJ2-1 for the parts outside the CDR3, the full variable domain is DVKVTQSSRYLVKRTGEKVFLECVQDMDHENMFWYRQDPGLGLRLIYFSYDVKMKEKGDIPEGYSVSREKKERFSLILESASTNQTSMYLCASSFGTTNEQFFGPGTRLTVL.

This chain connects TRBV24-1 to TRBJ2-3; 7 bases agree with TRBD2. V lost 4 bases and J lost 4; bases outside the gene matches: 13. There are 17 residues in the CDR3. Germline V gene sequence: CDR1 KGHDR, CDR2 SFDVKD. CDR3 protein: CATSDPRGEGRPDTQYF. The CDR3 DNA is TGTGCCACCAGTGACCCCCGGGGGGAGGGACGCCCAGATACGCAGTATTTT.

The rearrangement uses TRBV6-4 and TRBJ2-1, with no clear D. Trimming removed 2 bases from V and 8 bases from J, with 10 bases in between. The CDR3 runs 13 residues. Germline CDR1 is MRHNA and CDR2 is SNTAGT. The CDR3 DNA reads TGTGCCAGCAGTGACAACGGGTATGATGAGCAGTTCTTC. Its protein is CASSDNGYDEQFF.

The CDR3 nucleotides read TGTGCCAGCAGTGAACTCCCTGCGACAGGGGTAGGCGAGCAGTACTTC. It translates to CASSELPATGVGEQYF. This rearrangement joins TRBV2 to TRBJ2-7, with 8 bases that match TRBD1. CDR3 length: 16 residues. CDR1 and CDR2 from the germline V gene are SNHLY and FYNNEI. V lost 2 bases, J lost 6 bases, and 12 bases stayed unmatched. The full variable domain, its missing parts supplied by reference TRBV2 and TRBJ2-7, is EPEVTQTPSHQVTQMGQEVILRCVPISNHLYFYWYRQILGQKVEFLVSFYNNEISEKSEIFDDQFSVERPDGSNFTLKIRSTKLEDSAMYFCASSELPATGVGEQYFGPGTRLTVT.

The chain combines TRBV5-1 with TRBJ2-5; D might be TRBD1 (6 bases). CDR3 length: 16 amino acids. With 0 bases removed from V and 1 base from J, the gap between germline ends came to 13 bases. CDR1 and CDR2 (germline): SGHRS, YFSETQ. CDR3 sequence: CASSLATGGRQETQYF. In DNA, the CDR3 is TGCGCCAGCAGCTTGGCGACAGGTGGACGCCAAGAGACCCAGTACTTC.

V is TRBV6-6 and J is TRBJ2-7, with D perhaps matching TRBD1 (6 bases). The CDR3 spans 18 residues. V lost 6 bases to trimming and J lost 0 bases, with 24 bases between them. Germline assignment: CDR1 MNHNY and CDR2 SVGAGI (reference sequence). The CDR3 protein is CASSRYRSGTTDSYEQYF. The CDR3 nucleotides are TGTGCCAGCAGCCGATACCGCTCCGGGACAACCGACTCCTACGAGCAGTACTTC.

CDR3 bases: TGTGCCAGCAGCCAAGATCGGAACAGGATGAACACTGAAGCTTTCTTT. Encoded protein: CASSQDRNRMNTEAFF. This rearrangement joins TRBV3-1 (or the pseudogene TRBV3-2) to TRBJ1-1; tentatively, D is TRBD1 (5 bases). Germline assignment: CDR1 LGHDT and CDR2 YNNKEL (reference sequence). The germline V and J ends were trimmed by 0 bases and 0 bases, with 11 bases remaining between them. This CDR3 region has 16 residues.

V and J are TRBV14 and TRBJ1-2; unclear D gene. Per germline, CDR1 SGHDN and CDR2 FVKESK. The CDR3 length is 15 residues. Trimming took 1 base from V and 4 from J, leaving 13 bases between them. CDR3 sequence (DNA): TGTGCCAGCAGCCAAGTAGCTGGCGGATTCTATGGCTACACCTTC. Its protein product is CASSQVAGGFYGYTF.

This clone was detected only a few times. V gene TRBV10-1 combines with J gene TRBJ2-2; a possible D gene is TRBD1 (5 bases). CDR1 WNHNN and CDR2 SYGVQD come from the germline V gene (reference sequence). The germline V and J ends were trimmed by 0 bases and 4 bases, with 9 bases remaining between them. This CDR3 has 15 amino acids. In DNA, the CDR3 is TGCGCCAGCAGTGAGTCTCAGGGAATCACCGGGGAGCTGTTTTTT. Translating it yields CASSESQGITGELFF.

The chain joins TRBV7-3 to TRBJ2-7; a weak D match, TRBD1 (6 bases). CDR1 SGHTA and CDR2 FQGTGA come from the germline V gene. The CDR3 contains 14 residues. The V gene lost 3 bases and the J gene lost 6 bases, with 15 bases spanning the gap. The CDR3 protein is CASSLEQGASEQYF. The CDR3, as DNA: TGTGCCAGCAGCTTGGAACAGGGAGCGTCCGAGCAGTACTTC. Complete variable domain (other parts from reference TRBV7-3 and TRBJ2-7): GAGVSQTPSNKVTEKGKYVELRCDPISGHTALYWYRQSLGQGPEFLIYFQGTGAADDSGLPNDRFFAVRPEGSVSTLKIQRTERGDSAVYLCASSLEQGASEQYFGPGTRLTVT.

This clone has just a few counts. The V call is TRBV6-6, the J call TRBJ2-5; D possibly corresponds to TRBD2 (6 bases). With 7 bases removed from V and 2 bases from J, the gap between germline ends came to 14 bases. The germline gives CDR1 MNHNY, CDR2 SVGAGI (reference sequence). The CDR3 is made up of 14 amino acids. CDR3 amino acids: CASNARGAQETQYF. CDR3 sequence (DNA): TGTGCCAGCAACGCGCGGGGTGCACAAGAGACCCAGTACTTC.

J is TRBJ2-2 and V is TRBV6-2 or TRBV6-3, with a weak D call TRBD2 (5 bases). V lost 5 bases, J lost 7 bases, and 8 bases lay in between. The CDR3 totals 12 residues. From germline, CDR1 is MNHEY and CDR2 SVGEGT. CDR3 nucleotide sequence: TGTGCCAGCAGTCGGACTGTCGGGGAGCTGTTTTTT. This sequence encodes CASSRTVGELFF.

The chain joins TRBV29-1 to TRBJ1-5, with 9 positions matching TRBD1. In germline, CDR1 is SQVTM, CDR2 ANQGSEA. The CDR3 runs 15 residues. Trimming took 4 bases from V and 1 from J; bases not matched to a gene: 5. Here the CDR3 reads CSVGGQGGSNQPQHF. The CDR3 coding sequence is TGCAGCGTTGGGGGACAGGGAGGAAGCAATCAGCCCCAGCATTTT.

This chain links TRBV2 with TRBJ1-3; D call uncertain. Germline-derived CDR1 and CDR2 are SNHLY and FYNNEI. V shed 3 bases and J shed 4 bases, with 7 bases lying between them. The CDR3 totals 13 residues. The CDR3 nucleotides are TGTGCCAGCAGTGAGCGCGGCGGAAACACCATATATTTT. As protein: CASSERGGNTIYF.

This CDR3 is CASSPGLAGINEQFF. CDR3 bases: TGTGCCAGCAGTCCTGGACTAGCGGGAATCAATGAGCAGTTCTTC. This chain uses TRBV6-5 with TRBJ2-1; 12 positions agree with TRBD2. Trimming cost V 5 bases and J 6 bases; bases outside gene matches: 5. Germline assignment: CDR1 MNHEY and CDR2 SVGAGI. The CDR3 is 15 residues long.

V usage is TRBV4-1 and J usage is TRBJ2-2, with TRBD2 identical over 11 bases. CDR3 length: 17 residues. V was clipped by 0 bases and J by 5 bases; unmatched bases: 5. Germline lookup yields CDR1 MGHRA and CDR2 YSYEKL. CDR3 DNA sequence: TGCGCCAGCAGCCAAGATTTACTAGCGGGAGTTACCGGGGAGCTGTTTTTT. Translated: CASSQDLLAGVTGELFF.

The CDR3 region is CASSQEDKGARTEAFF. The CDR3, as DNA: TGTGCCAGCAGCCAAGAAGATAAGGGGGCGCGAACTGAAGCTTTCTTT. This chain links TRBV3-1 (or the pseudogene TRBV3-2) with TRBJ1-1, with 7 bases aligning to TRBD1. CDR1 is LGHDT, CDR2 YNNKEL, per germline (reference sequence). V trimming: 0 bases; J trimming: 5 bases; junction bases outside the gene matches: 9. The CDR3 spans 16 residues.

The chain has TRBV19 and TRBJ2-1, with 7 nucleotides matching TRBD2. The CDR3 length is 16 residues. J lost 0 bases, V lost 3 bases, and 5 bases had no gene match. Germline values: CDR1 LNHDA, CDR2 SQIVND (reference sequence). CDR3: CASSMGRGSSYNEQFF. In DNA form, the CDR3 reads TGTGCCAGTAGTATGGGGCGGGGGAGCTCCTACAATGAGCAGTTCTTC.

V is TRBV11-2 and J is TRBJ1-1; D gene ambiguous. CDR3 length: 13 residues. V gave up 8 bases and J gave up 3 bases, with 13 bases separating them. The germline CDR1 and CDR2 sequences are SGHAT and FQNNGV. This chain's CDR3 is CASHQYRDTEAFF. CDR3 DNA sequence: TGTGCCAGCCACCAATACCGGGACACTGAAGCTTTCTTT. Supplemented by reference TRBV11-2 and TRBJ1-1, the full variable domain reads EAGVAQSPRYKIIEKRQSVAFWCNPISGHATLYWYQQILGQGPKLLIQFQNNGVVDDSQLPKDRFSAERLKGVDSTLKIQPAKLEDSAVYLCASHQYRDTEAFFGQGTRLTVV.

CDR3 in amino acids: CASSVLAFYNSPLHF. The CDR3, as DNA: TGTGCCAGCAGCGTTTTAGCTTTCTATAATTCACCCCTCCACTTT. This chain connects TRBV9 to TRBJ1-6; D unclear. The ends were cut back, 2 bases at V and 3 bases at J, with 9 bases in the middle. CDR1 SGDLS and CDR2 YYNGEE come from the germline V gene. The CDR3 is made up of 15 amino acids.

This rearrangement joins TRBV3-1 (or the pseudogene TRBV3-2) to TRBJ2-3, with 10 positions matching TRBD2. Germline lookup yields CDR1 LGHDT and CDR2 YNNKEL (reference sequence). The J segment lost 4 bases and the V segment lost 9 bases, leaving 7 bases of the junction unmatched. The length of the CDR3 is 14 residues. Here the CDR3 DNA reads TGTGCCAGTGCCCTAGCGGGGGTCGCAGATACGCAGTATTTT. This sequence encodes CASALAGVADTQYF.

The rearrangement uses TRBV28 and TRBJ2-7; D ambiguous. This CDR3 has 11 amino acids. CDR1 is MDHEN and CDR2 is SYDVKM in the germline V gene. V was shortened by 2 bases and J by 4 bases, with 3 bases between the two germline ends. CDR3 coding DNA: TGTGCCAGCAGTTTACTATACGAGCAGTACTTC. This gives the protein CASSLLYEQYF.

The CDR3: CASSGGPNSPLHF. In DNA, the CDR3 is TGCGCCAGCTCCGGGGGGCCAAATTCACCCCTCCACTTT. V is TRBV10-2 and J is TRBJ1-6; D might be TRBD1 (6 bases). V was pared by 8 bases and J by 7 bases, with 12 bases between. CDR3 length: 13 residues. CDR1 WSHSY and CDR2 SAAADI come from the germline V gene.

The rearrangement links TRBV27 to TRBJ2-5; no clear D. Looked up from germline, CDR1 is MNHEY and CDR2 is SMNVEV (reference sequence). This CDR3 contains 11 residues. Trimming cost V 5 bases and J 5 bases, with 6 bases left between them. DNA for the CDR3: TGTGCCAGCAGTGCGCCGGAGACCCAGTACTTC. It is translated as CASSAPETQYF.

The genes are TRBV7-2 and TRBJ2-5, with D possibly TRBD1 on 5 matching bases. Between the trimmed V and J ends, which lost 2 bases and 7 bases, there was a span of 14 bases. Germline values: CDR1 SGHTA, CDR2 FQGNSA. The CDR3 is 14 amino acids. The CDR3 sequence: CASSLSQGFSTQYF. The CDR3 DNA follows: TGTGCCAGCAGCTTAAGCCAGGGCTTCTCGACCCAGTACTTC.

This chain joins TRBV6-1 and TRBJ1-5; the D gene is possibly TRBD1 (6 bases). V was clipped by 4 bases and J by 0 bases, with 10 bases between them. CDR1 MNHNS and CDR2 SASEGT come from the germline V gene. CDR3 length: 15 residues. CDR3 in amino acids: CASSGDRLSNQPQHF. The CDR3 nucleotides are TGTGCCAGCAGTGGCGACAGGCTTAGCAATCAGCCCCAGCATTTT.

This clone was seen a single time. The V and J genes are TRBV19 and TRBJ1-1; D uncertain. Germline loops: CDR1 LNHDA, CDR2 SQIVND (reference sequence). The germline V and J ends were trimmed by 6 bases and 3 bases, with 11 bases remaining between them. This CDR3 has 13 residues. CDR3 sequence (DNA): TGTGCCAGTAGCTTTATCGGGGACACTGAAGCTTTCTTT. This sequence encodes CASSFIGDTEAFF.

The rearrangement uses TRBV19 and TRBJ2-6; the D is unclear. V shed 1 base and J shed 2 bases, with 6 bases lying between them. This CDR3 region has 15 residues. From germline, CDR1 is LNHDA and CDR2 SQIVND (reference sequence). The chain's CDR3 is CASSIAATGANVLTF. As DNA, the CDR3 is TGTGCCAGTAGTATAGCCGCGACTGGGGCCAACGTCCTGACTTTC. Using reference TRBV19 and TRBJ2-6 for the parts outside the CDR3, the full variable domain is DGGITQSPKYLFRKEGQNVTLSCEQNLNHDAMYWYRQDPGQGLRLIYYSQIVNDFQKGDIAEGYSVSREKKESFPLTVTSAQKNPTAFYLCASSIAATGANVLTFGAGSRLTVL.

J is TRBJ1-5 and V is TRBV28; the match to TRBD1 covers 8 bases. This CDR3 is 16 amino acids long. Trimming removed 4 bases from V and 5 bases from J; junction bases left unmatched: 10. From germline, CDR1 is MDHEN and CDR2 SYDVKM. The CDR3 coding sequence is TGTGCCAGCAGTTGGGCAGGGGGCGATTTTGATCAGCCCCAGCATTTT. This sequence encodes CASSWAGGDFDQPQHF.

This clone was seen just once. The chain carries TRBV19 and TRBJ2-7; D perhaps matches TRBD1 (6 bases). V lost 5 bases and J lost 0, with 11 bases in between. The CDR3 has 14 residues. In germline, CDR1 is LNHDA, CDR2 SQIVND (reference sequence). CDR3: CASSGQLPSYEQYF. The CDR3 DNA is TGTGCCAGTAGTGGACAGTTACCCTCCTACGAGCAGTACTTC.

The chain links TRBV4-1 to TRBJ2-7; 7 positions match TRBD1. The CDR3 has 15 amino acids. Germline V gene data show CDR1 as MGHRA and CDR2 as YSYEKL. V was clipped by 0 bases and J by 7 bases; unmatched bases: 9. Written as DNA, the CDR3 is TGCGCCAGCAGCCAAGATAGAACAGGGGTTTGGGAGCAGTACTTC. It yields the protein CASSQDRTGVWEQYF.